A selection of T cell receptor beta chains follows, all from one sample in a study of T cell responses to AZD1222 COVID-19 vaccine. The protocol was immunoSEQ multiplex PCR, while the TCRdb copy is restricted to in-frame clones and leaves out a portion. Of roughly 120,000 clones detected, around 92% appear once; the ten largest clones hold 11% to 15%. The sample consisted of peripheral blood, taken on day 0 of AZD1222 vaccination. All receptors come from an adult in good health. CDR3s include the opening cysteine and the closing phenylalanine or tryptophan. The D gene is left open where the match is weak. Some rows have no size entry. The others give once, few or many, or a class for an expanded clone.

clone size,D gene,V gene,J gene,CDR3 protein,CDR3 DNA
few,.,TRBV21-1,TRBJ1-2,CASSKATGEPLGYTF,TGTGCCAGCAGCAAAGCCACAGGCGAGCCGTTAGGCTACACCTTC
.,.,TRBV19,TRBJ2-7,CASSPRTASYEQYF,TGTGCCAGTAGTCCCCGGACAGCCTCCTACGAGCAGTACTTC
once,.,TRBV19,TRBJ2-1,CASSRAAAGAGYNEQFF,TGTGCCAGTAGTCGCGCGGCGGCGGGGGCCGGGTACAATGAGCAGTTCTTC
.,TRBD1,TRBV27,TRBJ1-2,CASSLYGLAAQGAMGNGYTF,TGTGCCAGCAGTTTATACGGTTTGGCGGCCCAGGGGGCCATGGGGAATGGCTACACCTTC
once,.,TRBV6-5,TRBJ2-5,CASSYSRPKETQYF,TGTGCCAGCAGTTACTCGAGGCCAAAAGAGACCCAGTACTTC
.,TRBD1,TRBV6-5,TRBJ1-2,CASSSQGNYGYTF,TGTGCCAGCAGTTCACAGGGGAACTATGGCTACACCTTC
.,.,TRBV19,TRBJ1-5,CASSMTKGEDPPQHF,TGTGCCAGTAGTATGACAAAGGGGGAGGATCCGCCCCAGCATTTT
.,TRBD2,TRBV5-1,TRBJ2-3,CASSYRLAASTDTQYF,TGCGCCAGCAGTTACCGACTAGCGGCTAGCACAGATACGCAGTATTTT
.,.,TRBV28,TRBJ2-7,CASSQIGGEQYF,TGTGCCAGCAGTCAAATCGGCGGCGAGCAGTACTTC
once,TRBD1,TRBV6-5,TRBJ1-6,CASSLGTGGNSPLHF,TGTGCCAGCAGTTTAGGGACAGGGGGGAATTCACCCCTCCACTTT
.,.,TRBV5-6,TRBJ1-6,CASSLLGQNNSPLHF,TGTGCCAGCAGCTTGTTAGGTCAGAATAATTCACCCCTCCACTTT
.,TRBD2,TRBV2,TRBJ2-1,CASSGLAAQSSYNEQFF,TGTGCCAGCAGTGGACTAGCGGCCCAGAGCTCCTACAATGAGCAGTTCTTC
once,.,TRBV7-9,TRBJ1-1,CASRLGYTEAFF,TGTGCCAGCAGGCTAGGGTACACTGAAGCTTTCTTT
.,TRBD1,TRBV19,TRBJ2-1,CASSTRGLGNEQFF,TGTGCCAGTAGTACCAGGGGGCTTGGCAATGAGCAGTTCTTC
.,TRBD1,TRBV6-2/TRBV6-3,TRBJ1-6,CASSSGQGWNSPLHF,TGTGCCAGCAGTTCGGGACAGGGTTGGAATTCACCCCTCCACTTT
once,.,TRBV7-9,TRBJ2-3,CASSLWSQGIDTQYF,TGTGCCAGCAGCTTATGGTCCCAGGGGATAGATACGCAGTATTTT
.,.,TRBV28,TRBJ1-1,CASRSYSSSNTEAFF,TGTGCCAGCAGGTCATACAGTAGCTCGAACACTGAAGCTTTCTTT
.,TRBD1,TRBV19,TRBJ2-1,CATSGQDRYNEQFF,TGTGCCACCTCGGGACAGGACCGCTACAATGAGCAGTTCTTC
.,.,TRBV4-1,TRBJ2-7,CASSQDSNRAYEQYF,TGCGCCAGCAGCCAAGATTCTAACAGGGCCTACGAGCAGTACTTC
once,.,TRBV28,TRBJ1-4,CASSLGSGEKLFF,TGTGCCAGCAGTTTGGGCAGTGGGGAAAAACTGTTTTTT
.,.,TRBV5-1,TRBJ2-4,CASSAQPGTTKNIQYF,TGCGCCAGCAGCGCCCAACCAGGGACAACCAAAAACATTCAGTACTTC
.,.,TRBV4-3,TRBJ2-2,CASSQEGGRSTGELFF,TGCGCTAGCAGCCAAGAGGGGGGGCGGAGCACCGGGGAGCTGTTTTTT
.,TRBD2,TRBV2,TRBJ2-7,CASRVAGGLSYEQYF,TGTGCCAGCAGAGTAGCGGGGGGGCTGTCCTACGAGCAGTACTTC
.,.,TRBV6-2/TRBV6-3,TRBJ2-7,CASSYSVYEQYF,TGTGCCAGCAGTTACTCCGTTTACGAGCAGTACTTC
.,.,TRBV19,TRBJ1-5,CATKDTSNQPQHF,TGTGCCACTAAGGACACAAGCAATCAGCCCCAGCATTTT
.,.,TRBV7-8,TRBJ2-3,CASSHLPYFDPGTDTQYF,TGTGCCAGCAGCCACCTACCCTACTTCGACCCCGGCACAGATACGCAGTATTTT
.,.,TRBV12-3/TRBV12-4,TRBJ1-1,CASSFGNTEAFF,TGTGCCAGCAGTTTCGGGAACACTGAAGCTTTCTTT
.,.,TRBV5-8,TRBJ1-4,CASSRFGPWLRDEDEKLFF,TGTGCCAGCAGCCGCTTTGGCCCTTGGCTCAGGGACGAAGATGAAAAACTGTTTTTT
.,.,TRBV19,TRBJ1-5,CASSPYSSNQPQHF,TGTGCCAGTAGTCCATACAGTAGCAATCAGCCCCAGCATTTT
.,.,TRBV19,TRBJ1-2,CASSIRGAGYGYTF,TGTGCCAGTAGTATACGAGGGGCGGGGTATGGCTACACCTTC
.,TRBD1,TRBV2,TRBJ1-1,CASSARGLLGNTEAFF,TGTGCCAGCAGTGCCAGGGGGCTTTTGGGGAACACTGAAGCTTTCTTT
.,.,TRBV7-7,TRBJ1-2,CATEPLGSYGYTF,TGTGCTACGGAACCCCTAGGCAGCTATGGCTACACCTTC
.,.,TRBV10-3,TRBJ2-6,CAISAEKYSGANVLTF,TGTGCCATCAGCGCCGAAAAGTACTCTGGGGCCAACGTCCTGACTTTC
.,.,TRBV28,TRBJ2-5,CASRGGETQYF,TGTGCCAGCAGAGGCGGTGAGACCCAGTACTTC
.,.,TRBV7-9,TRBJ2-7,CASSPWSSGLGDEQYF,TGTGCCAGCAGCCCGTGGAGTAGCGGACTGGGGGACGAGCAGTACTTC
.,TRBD1,TRBV7-2,TRBJ1-2,CASSQSPGGGNYGYTF,TGTGCCAGCAGCCAGAGTCCAGGGGGAGGAAACTATGGCTACACCTTC
.,.,TRBV7-2,TRBJ1-3,CASSPPGRGTSGNTIYF,TGTGCCAGCAGCCCCCCGGGGAGGGGAACCTCTGGAAACACCATATATTTT
.,TRBD1,TRBV25-1,TRBJ1-4,CASSEAGQGVREKLFF,TGTGCCAGCAGTGAAGCAGGACAGGGGGTAAGGGAAAAACTGTTTTTT
.,.,TRBV10-3,TRBJ2-1,CAISDGGLSYNEQFF,TGTGCCATCAGTGACGGGGGGCTTTCCTACAATGAGCAGTTCTTC
.,.,TRBV29-1,TRBJ1-1,CSVGWWSTEAFF,TGCAGCGTTGGATGGTGGAGCACTGAAGCTTTCTTT
few,.,TRBV6-5,TRBJ2-5,CASSYGETQYF,TGTGCCAGCAGTTACGGGGAGACCCAGTACTTC
many,.,TRBV6-5,TRBJ1-2,CASSYSSGRDGYTF,TGTGCCAGCAGTTACTCGTCAGGGCGGGATGGCTACACCTTC
.,TRBD1,TRBV4-3,TRBJ1-1,CASSQEGQGANTEAFF,TGCGCCAGCAGCCAAGAGGGACAGGGGGCCAACACTGAAGCTTTCTTT
.,TRBD1,TRBV6-4,TRBJ1-5,CASIHDRDINQPQHF,TGTGCCAGCATTCATGACAGGGATATCAATCAGCCCCAGCATTTT
few,TRBD1,TRBV6-2/TRBV6-3,TRBJ2-3,CASSYYPQGSADTQYF,TGTGCCAGCAGTTACTATCCACAGGGGTCGGCAGATACGCAGTATTTT
.,.,TRBV28,TRBJ1-5,CASSTRWQDNSGQPQHF,TGTGCCAGCAGTACAAGATGGCAAGATAATAGCGGTCAGCCCCAGCATTTT
once,.,TRBV3-1/TRBV3-2,TRBJ1-4,CASSQDRLNEKLFF,TGTGCCAGCAGCCAGGACAGATTAAATGAAAAACTGTTTTTT
.,.,TRBV27,TRBJ2-7,CASSFLTRRGSYEQYF,TGTGCCAGCAGTTTTTTAACGAGACGGGGCTCCTACGAGCAGTACTTC
.,.,TRBV28,TRBJ2-3,CASSFYSTDTQYF,TGTGCCAGCAGTTTTTACAGCACAGATACGCAGTATTTT
.,.,TRBV19,TRBJ2-2,CASSILRGSNTGELFF,TGTGCCAGTAGTATACTTAGAGGATCGAACACCGGGGAGCTGTTTTTT